The T cell receptor (beta chain) under discussion was sequenced for a study of blood T cells in healthy people across ages. Concerning this clonotype: This could be a read error, since a much larger clone is one nucleotide away.

CDR1 and CDR2 from the germline V gene are MNHEY and SVGAGI. The length of the CDR3 is 16 residues. Sample-barcoded 5' priming and a J-beta primer mix drove a second PCR of 7 to 11 cycles. Using its own MiXCR run on the 5' RACE reads, TCRdb lists one record per CDR3 protein. The sample has 1.5 million to 2 million distinct CDR3 sequences, about 31% seen once. Sample: blood. The TCR was taken from a woman in her 30s in good health. This chain uses TRBV6-5 with TRBJ2-3; unclear D gene. The CDR3, as DNA: TGTGCCGGCAGTTACGGTCATCTGGAAGAACCAGATACGCAGTATTTT. Residues: CAGSYGHLEEPDTQYF.